The 14 T cell receptor beta chains listed next were all sequenced from one sample in a study of cytomegalovirus exposure and HLA in healthy donors. PCR was performed using 60 Vbeta and 13 Jbeta primers. Profiling relied on immunoSEQ multiplex PCR, and the TCRdb table lists in-frame clones only, not all of them. The top ten clones hold approximately 3.7% of a sample with about 89,000 clones, about 74% of them seen once. Material for sequencing was PBMCs. The receptors come from a man aged 30 to 45 in good health and CMV-seronegative.

The V call is TRBV18, the J call TRBJ2-7; weak D call: TRBD1 (5 bases). CDR1 is KGHSH and CDR2 is LQKENI in the germline V gene. Trimming shortened V by 0 bases and J by 4 bases, and 7 bases separated the two germline ends. The CDR3 length is 13 residues. The CDR3 is CASSPPQGYEQYF. The DNA of the CDR3 is TGTGCCAGCTCACCACCCCAGGGTTACGAGCAGTACTTC. Complete variable domain (other parts from reference TRBV18 and TRBJ2-7): NAGVMQNPRHLVRRRGQEARLRCSPMKGHSHVYWYRQLPEEGLKFMVYLQKENIIDESGMPKERFSAEFPKEGPSILRIQQVVRGDSAAYFCASSPPQGYEQYFGPGTRLTVT.

The table lists this clone with a count of one. This CDR3 is CASSGQGQLSTEAFF. CDR3 nucleotide sequence: TGTGCCAGCAGCGGACAGGGGCAGCTCTCCACTGAAGCTTTCTTT. The chain has TRBV9 and TRBJ1-1; TRBD1 matches at 8 bases. Trimming took 3 bases from V and 4 from J; bases not matched to a gene: 8. The CDR3 sequence is 15 residues long. Per germline, CDR1 SGDLS and CDR2 YYNGEE.

V and J are TRBV5-1 and TRBJ1-6; unclear D gene. Germline CDR1 SGHRS, CDR2 YFSETQ. Trimming cost V 6 bases and J 9 bases, with 19 bases left between them. The CDR3 spans 15 residues. CDR3 region: CASKPVSVGGSPLHF. The CDR3 DNA reads TGCGCCAGCAAACCCGTATCGGTTGGTGGTTCACCCCTCCACTTT.

The chain links TRBV11-2 to TRBJ1-1, with 7 bases identical to TRBD1. The J segment lost 0 bases and the V segment lost 5 bases, leaving 6 bases of the junction unmatched. The CDR3 runs to 15 residues. Germline V CDR1 and CDR2: SGHAT, FQNNGV. CDR3 in amino acids: CASSGTERMNTEAFF. DNA of the CDR3: TGTGCCAGCAGCGGGACAGAGCGGATGAACACTGAAGCTTTCTTT. Full variable domain (missing parts from reference TRBV11-2 and TRBJ1-1): EAGVAQSPRYKIIEKRQSVAFWCNPISGHATLYWYQQILGQGPKLLIQFQNNGVVDDSQLPKDRFSAERLKGVDSTLKIQPAKLEDSAVYLCASSGTERMNTEAFFGQGTRLTVV.

This clone was found a few times. The V gene is TRBV28, the J gene TRBJ2-7, with TRBD2 matching over 7 bases. The trim removed 10 bases at V and 5 bases at J, leaving 14 bases unmatched. The CDR3 is 14 residues long. Looked up from germline, CDR1 is MDHEN and CDR2 is SYDVKM. CDR3 sequence (DNA): TGTGCCACTTATCGGGGGGATCTCTTTAACGAGCAGTACTTC. Encoded protein: CATYRGDLFNEQYF.

The chain is built from TRBV21-1 and TRBJ2-1; the table's D call of TRBD2 was not tested on the DNA. TRBV21-1 is described as a pseudogene. The CDR3 has 11 amino acids. Here the CDR3 reads CASSKPPFRFF. The CDR3 bases are TGTGCCAGCAGCAAACCCCCTTTTAGGTTCTTC.

This clone was seen a few times. The same CDR3 arises from other DNA sequences in this sample as well. This chain connects TRBV7-9 to TRBJ2-7; 8 nucleotides align to TRBD2. Germline V lookup: CDR1 SEHNR, CDR2 FQNEAQ (reference sequence). J lost 2 bases, V lost 1 base, and 4 bases had no gene match. The CDR3 is made up of 15 amino acids. DNA for the CDR3: TGTGCCAGCAGCTTAGAGGCGGGAGGAACCTACGAGCAGTACTTC. Residues: CASSLEAGGTYEQYF.

The chain employs TRBV30 and TRBJ2-7; weak D call: TRBD1 (6 bases). Trimming removed 5 bases from V and 6 bases from J, with 14 bases in between. Germline values: CDR1 GTSNPN, CDR2 SVGIG (reference sequence). The CDR3 contains 12 residues. CDR3 region: CAWQGILAEQYF. CDR3 coding DNA: TGTGCCTGGCAGGGGATCCTAGCCGAGCAGTACTTC.

The chain links TRBV28 to TRBJ1-1; maybe TRBD1 (6 bases). Germline loops: CDR1 MDHEN, CDR2 SYDVKM. Trimming pared 4 bases from V and 0 bases from J, leaving 15 bases between. This CDR3 comprises 16 residues. The CDR3 DNA reads as TGTGCCAGCAGTTCATCCGGGACAATAATGAACACTGAAGCTTTCTTT. Protein sequence: CASSSSGTIMNTEAFF. Based on the CDR3 plus reference TRBV28 and TRBJ1-1, the full variable domain is DVKVTQSSRYLVKRTGEKVFLECVQDMDHENMFWYRQDPGLGLRLIYFSYDVKMKEKGDIPEGYSVSREKKERFSLILESASTNQTSMYLCASSSSGTIMNTEAFFGQGTRLTVV.

The genes are TRBV15 and TRBJ2-5; weak D call: TRBD1 (6 bases). The germline V gene encodes CDR1 LNHNV and CDR2 YYDKDF (reference sequence). This CDR3 region has 14 residues. The V gene lost 3 bases and the J gene lost 0 bases, with 8 bases spanning the gap. The CDR3 nucleotides read TGTGCCACCAGCAGGGGGGCAGACCAAGAGACCCAGTACTTC. Translation: CATSRGADQETQYF. Drawing the rest from reference TRBV15 and TRBJ2-5, the complete variable domain is DAMVIQNPRYQVTQFGKPVTLSCSQTLNHNVMYWYQQKSSQAPKLLFHYYDKDFNNEADTPDNFQSRRPNTSFCFLDIRSPGLGDTAMYLCATSRGADQETQYFGPGTRLLVL.

This chain joins TRBV2 and TRBJ1-2; D may be TRBD1 (6 bases). Trimming stripped 9 bases from V and 8 bases from J, with 19 bases between. There are 13 residues in the CDR3. The germline gives CDR1 SNHLY, CDR2 FYNNEI. As DNA, the CDR3 is TGTGCCAGACTTTACAGGGCAGTCGAAGGCTACACCTTC. It encodes CARLYRAVEGYTF. Based on the CDR3 plus reference TRBV2 and TRBJ1-2, the full variable domain is EPEVTQTPSHQVTQMGQEVILRCVPISNHLYFYWYRQILGQKVEFLVSFYNNEISEKSEIFDDQFSVERPDGSNFTLKIRSTKLEDSAMYFCARLYRAVEGYTFGSGTRLTVV.

This clone ranks as medium-sized. The V gene is TRBV28, the J gene TRBJ1-5, with D tentatively TRBD1 (6 bases). Trimming removed 5 bases from V and 2 bases from J, with 22 bases in between. The CDR3 is 18 residues long. The V gene's germline CDR1 is MDHEN and CDR2 SYDVKM. The CDR3: CASSPRDYREWGNQPQHF. The CDR3 bases are TGTGCCAGCAGTCCTAGGGATTACAGGGAGTGGGGCAATCAGCCCCAGCATTTT.

The chain employs TRBV5-1 and TRBJ2-6; TRBD1 matches at 10 bases. Looked up from germline, CDR1 is SGHRS and CDR2 is YFSETQ. The V segment lost 4 bases and the J segment 0 bases; nucleotides outside the gene matches: 4. This CDR3 contains 17 residues. The CDR3 reads CASSPRTGGSGANVLTF. DNA for the CDR3: TGCGCCAGCAGCCCGAGGACAGGGGGCTCTGGGGCCAACGTCCTGACTTTC.

This clone was counted between two and nine times. The chain has TRBV11-2 and TRBJ2-7; no firm D call. The CDR3 spans 14 residues. Germline CDR1 is SGHAT and CDR2 is FQNNGV. Deletions cut 0 bases from V and 4 bases from J, with 10 bases between. CDR3 loop: CASSLDQRAYEQYF. The CDR3, as DNA: TGTGCCAGCAGCTTAGATCAGCGAGCTTACGAGCAGTACTTC. Together with reference TRBV11-2 and TRBJ2-7, the CDR3 gives the full variable domain: EAGVAQSPRYKIIEKRQSVAFWCNPISGHATLYWYQQILGQGPKLLIQFQNNGVVDDSQLPKDRFSAERLKGVDSTLKIQPAKLEDSAVYLCASSLDQRAYEQYFGPGTRLTVT.